A single sample is the source of the 32 T cell receptor beta chains below, sequenced in a study of response to subunit inactivated influenza vaccine. TCRdb called the RT-PCR reads again in MiXCR, with one record for every CDR3 protein. The repertoire includes hundreds of thousands of distinct CDR3 sequences, approximately 17% of them detected once, and approximately 3% sits in the top ten. The input for sequencing was CD4+ T cells sorted from PBMCs, taken around 2 years after vaccination. The origin of the receptors is a man aged 45 to 75 who received an inactivated influenza vaccine.

This clonotype occurred many times. The V gene is TRBV12-3 or TRBV12-4, the J gene TRBJ2-5; possibly TRBD1 for D (5 bases). V gave up 3 bases and J gave up 2 bases, with 13 bases separating them. The CDR3 runs to 15 residues. The CDR3 DNA is TGTGCCAGCAGTTTTGGATGGGGCGATCAAGAGACCCAGTACTTC. Its translation is CASSFGWGDQETQYF.

This clonotype came up a few times. The chain employs TRBV28 and TRBJ2-5; 10 nucleotides line up with TRBD1. The CDR3 is made up of 16 amino acids. Trimming took 5 bases from V and 6 from J; bases not matched to a gene: 12. Per the germline V gene, CDR1 is MDHEN and CDR2 is SYDVKM. The CDR3 DNA reads TGTGCCAGCAGTCCCGCCCGGACAGGGGGTTGGAAGACCCAGTACTTC. Translating gives CASSPARTGGWKTQYF. Using reference TRBV28 and TRBJ2-5 for the parts outside the CDR3, the full variable domain is DVKVTQSSRYLVKRTGEKVFLECVQDMDHENMFWYRQDPGLGLRLIYFSYDVKMKEKGDIPEGYSVSREKKERFSLILESASTNQTSMYLCASSPARTGGWKTQYFGPGTRLLVL.

This chain uses TRBV12-3 or TRBV12-4 with TRBJ1-5; D remains ambiguous. The CDR3 has 15 amino acids. Trimming cost V 8 bases and J 0 bases, with 14 bases left between them. The CDR3 sequence: CASRLSGDSNQPQHF. CDR3 bases: TGTGCCAGCCGCCTTAGCGGGGATAGCAATCAGCCCCAGCATTTT.

This clonotype has a count of ten or more. The chain joins TRBV18 to TRBJ2-1; 8 nucleotides match TRBD2. Germline V gene sequence: CDR1 KGHSH, CDR2 LQKENI. V gave up 4 bases and J gave up 5 bases; unmatched junction bases: 4. The CDR3 sequence is 14 residues long. CDR3 region: CASSLSGVNNEQFF. DNA of the CDR3: TGTGCCAGCTCACTTAGCGGGGTCAACAATGAGCAGTTCTTC.

The J gene is TRBJ1-1, the V gene TRBV12-3 or TRBV12-4; the D is unclear. V gave up 3 bases and J gave up 2 bases, with 10 bases separating them. CDR3 size: 14 residues. CDR3 sequence (DNA): TGTGCCAGCAGTTTCATCCAGCAAAACACTGAAGCTTTCTTT. As protein: CASSFIQQNTEAFF.

Ten or more counts support this clonotype. The chain employs TRBV5-1 and TRBJ2-7; D not resolved. Germline V gene lookup returns CDR1 SGHRS and CDR2 YFSETQ. This CDR3 spans 15 amino acids. V was trimmed by 0 bases and J by 0 bases, leaving 10 bases between them. CDR3 residues: CASSLGLENSYEQYF. The DNA for the CDR3 is TGCGCCAGCAGCTTGGGATTGGAAAACTCCTACGAGCAGTACTTC.

The sample holds a few counts of this clonotype. The J gene is TRBJ2-4, the V gene TRBV30, with a weak D call TRBD2 (6 bases). The CDR3 spans 15 residues. CDR1 is GTSNPN and CDR2 is SVGIG in the germline V gene (reference sequence). The V end was cut by 2 bases, the J end by 0 bases, with 11 bases between. The chain's CDR3 is CAWSMGGLAKNIQYF. DNA for the CDR3: TGTGCCTGGAGTATGGGGGGACTAGCCAAAAACATTCAGTACTTC.

V is TRBV5-1 and J is TRBJ2-7; D is undetermined. V lost 4 bases and J 0 bases, leaving 8 bases between the germline ends. The CDR3 length is 13 residues. CDR1 is SGHRS and CDR2 is YFSETQ in the germline V gene. The CDR3 sequence is CASSPGNSYEQYF. The CDR3 region has the DNA TGCGCCAGCAGCCCGGGCAACTCCTACGAGCAGTACTTC.

This clonotype was seen a few times. The chain joins TRBV20-1 to TRBJ1-3; tentatively, D is TRBD1 (5 bases). This CDR3 region has 15 residues. CDR1 DFQATT and CDR2 SNEGSKA come from the germline V gene (reference sequence). V gave up 3 bases and J gave up 0 bases, with 12 bases separating them. Here the CDR3 reads CSASFLQDSGNTIYF. The DNA for the CDR3 is TGCAGTGCTAGCTTCCTACAGGACTCTGGAAACACCATATATTTT.

This clonotype was observed a few times. This chain links TRBV12-3 or TRBV12-4 with TRBJ1-1, with 7 bases aligning to TRBD1. With 5 bases clipped from V and 1 base from J, the junction kept 7 bases outside the gene matches. This CDR3 contains 15 residues. The chain's CDR3 is CASSPQGKSNTEAFF. The CDR3 DNA sequence: TGTGCCAGCAGTCCACAGGGGAAATCGAACACTGAAGCTTTCTTT.

This clonotype appeared many times. The CDR3 here is CASTVGGESWVTYEQFF. The CDR3 region has the DNA TGCGCCAGCACCGTGGGTGGGGAGAGCTGGGTTACGTATGAGCAGTTCTTC. V gene TRBV5-1 combines with J gene TRBJ2-1, with D tentatively TRBD2 (5 bases). The length of the CDR3 is 17 residues. Per the germline V gene, CDR1 is SGHRS and CDR2 is YFSETQ. V lost 6 bases and J 8 bases, leaving 27 bases between the germline ends.

CDR3 nucleotides: TGCAGTGCTAGGGACAGGGATTGGCGTACGCAGTATTTT. It translates to CSARDRDWRTQYF. The chain employs TRBV20-1 and TRBJ2-3; 8 bases fit TRBD1. The germline CDR1 and CDR2 sequences are DFQATT and SNEGSKA (reference sequence). V gave up 3 bases and J gave up 8 bases; unmatched junction bases: 7. The CDR3 is 13 amino acids.

This clonotype was observed a handful of times. The rearrangement uses TRBV6-2 or TRBV6-3 and TRBJ2-7, with D tentatively TRBD2 (7 bases). Deletions cut 8 bases from V and 4 bases from J, with 12 bases between. The CDR3 covers 12 residues. Germline V gene sequence: CDR1 MNHEY, CDR2 SVGEGT. CDR3 bases: TGTGCCAGCGGGGGGGGCCTGTACGAGCAGTACTTC. Translation: CASGGGLYEQYF.

V usage is TRBV2 and J usage is TRBJ2-2; no definite D call. The CDR3 is made up of 14 amino acids. V lost 8 bases to trimming and J lost 4 bases, with 14 bases between them. Germline V gene lookup returns CDR1 SNHLY and CDR2 FYNNEI. DNA of the CDR3: TGTGCCAGCGGGAAGGGTCCTGTCACCGGGGAGCTGTTTTTT. Translation: CASGKGPVTGELFF.

The V and J genes are TRBV4-1 and TRBJ1-3; D is uncertain. V was shortened by 0 bases and J by 2 bases, with 8 bases between the two germline ends. The CDR3 loop spans 15 amino acids. The germline V gene encodes CDR1 MGHRA and CDR2 YSYEKL. CDR3 loop: CASSQDFAPGNTIYF. The CDR3, as DNA: TGCGCCAGCAGCCAAGATTTCGCTCCTGGAAACACCATATATTTT.

The chain combines TRBV4-2 with TRBJ2-7, with D unresolved. V was clipped by 0 bases and J by 1 base, with 16 bases between them. The CDR3 runs 17 residues. CDR1 is LGHNA and CDR2 is YNFKEQ in the germline V gene. CDR3 coding DNA: TGTGCCAGCAGCCAAGAAGCGTTTGGTACAGAGTCCTACGAGCAGTACTTC. Protein product: CASSQEAFGTESYEQYF.

This clonotype has more than one count but fewer than ten. The V and J genes are TRBV24-1 and TRBJ2-2; D is perhaps TRBD1 or TRBD2 (5 bases each). The CDR3 spans 14 residues. With 4 bases removed from V and 5 bases from J, the gap between germline ends came to 10 bases. Germline-derived CDR1 and CDR2 are KGHDR and SFDVKD. The CDR3 region is CATSDGARTGELFF. The DNA of the CDR3 is TGTGCCACCAGTGACGGGGCGCGGACCGGGGAGCTGTTTTTT.

Concerning this clonotype itself: A much larger clone sits a single nucleotide away, making a read error possible. The DNA for the CDR3 is TGCAGTGCTAATTCGGCGGCGAGCACAGATACGCAGTATTTT. Residues: CSANSAASTDTQYF. V is TRBV20-1 and J is TRBJ2-3; D is unclear. CDR1 is DFQATT and CDR2 is SNEGSKA in the germline V gene (reference sequence). V was shortened by 4 bases and J by 0 bases, with 11 bases between the two germline ends. There are 14 residues in the CDR3.

This clonotype was seen once. This chain connects TRBV6-1 to TRBJ2-7; 7 bases match TRBD2. Germline V lookup: CDR1 MNHNS, CDR2 SASEGT. This CDR3 comprises 16 residues. V dropped 8 bases and J dropped 0; count of bases not matched to a gene: 13. Here the CDR3 DNA reads TGTGCCAGCGTCACCGGCTGGGGGGGACTCTCCTACGAGCAGTACTTC. Translating gives CASVTGWGGLSYEQYF.

This clonotype was observed at least ten times. J is TRBJ2-2 and V is TRBV3-1, with D maybe TRBD2 (6 bases). The V end was cut by 5 bases, the J end by 2 bases, with 15 bases between. Germline V gives CDR1 LGHDT, CDR2 YNNKEL (reference sequence). CDR3 length: 16 amino acids. The CDR3: CASSTGLMRNTGELFF. CDR3 in DNA: TGTGCCAGCAGCACGGGACTGATGCGAAACACCGGGGAGCTGTTTTTT.

This clonotype was observed at least ten times. The gene calls are TRBV28 and TRBJ1-3; D not resolved. CDR3 length: 14 residues. V was shortened by 5 bases and J by 0 bases, with 8 bases between the two germline ends. CDR1 and CDR2 from the germline V gene are MDHEN and SYDVKM. The CDR3 loop reads CASSLTVSGNTIYF. The CDR3 DNA reads as TGTGCCAGCAGTCTCACAGTCTCTGGAAACACCATATATTTT.

This chain links TRBV24-1 with TRBJ2-2; D unclear. Trimming removed 2 bases at V and 4 bases at J, with 10 bases between. The CDR3 covers 15 residues. Germline values: CDR1 KGHDR, CDR2 SFDVKD. The CDR3 here is CATSDSMSITGELFF. The CDR3 region has the DNA TGTGCCACCAGTGATTCCATGTCCATCACCGGGGAGCTGTTTTTT.

This CDR3 reads CASSVSGDSPLHF. CDR3 DNA sequence: TGTGCCAGCAGCGTATCAGGGGATTCACCCCTCCACTTT. The V call is TRBV5-5, the J call TRBJ1-6; D possibly corresponds to TRBD1 (6 bases). The V end was cut by 4 bases, the J end by 8 bases, with 10 bases between. This CDR3 spans 13 amino acids. Germline values: CDR1 SGHKS, CDR2 YYEKEE (reference sequence).

The sample holds a few counts of this clonotype. V usage is TRBV20-1 and J usage is TRBJ2-5, with 9 bases identical to TRBD2. Germline CDR1 is DFQATT and CDR2 is SNEGSKA (reference sequence). This CDR3 is built from 14 residues. V shed 0 bases and J 7 bases; nucleotides not matched to a gene: 6. CDR3 sequence reads: CSARDAGGPGTQYF. The CDR3 bases are TGCAGTGCTAGAGATGCGGGAGGGCCCGGGACCCAGTACTTC.

The V gene is TRBV4-3, the J gene TRBJ2-5; the D gene could be TRBD1 or TRBD2 (6 bases each). The CDR3 covers 17 residues. V shed 0 bases and J shed 5 bases, with 19 bases lying between them. CDR1 and CDR2 (germline): LGHNA, YSLEER. The CDR3 DNA is TGCGCCAGCAGCCAAGATACCGGGGGCAGGGGTGATGAGACCCAGTACTTC. Protein sequence: CASSQDTGGRGDETQYF.

The chain combines TRBV18 with TRBJ2-7, with 9 bases that match TRBD1. V shed 3 bases and J 6 bases; nucleotides not matched to a gene: 18. Germline V lookup: CDR1 KGHSH, CDR2 LQKENI. The CDR3 has 18 residues. Here the CDR3 reads CASSPLSVFTGGTVEQYF. The DNA for the CDR3 is TGTGCCAGCTCACCGTTGTCGGTCTTTACAGGGGGCACGGTCGAGCAGTACTTC. The full variable domain, with the rest looked up from reference TRBV18 and TRBJ2-7, is NAGVMQNPRHLVRRRGQEARLRCSPMKGHSHVYWYRQLPEEGLKFMVYLQKENIIDESGMPKERFSAEFPKEGPSILRIQQVVRGDSAAYFCASSPLSVFTGGTVEQYFGPGTRLTVT.

The chain combines TRBV11-1 with TRBJ2-6; D gene ambiguous. V was pared by 4 bases and J by 0 bases, with 10 bases between. CDR3 length: 16 residues. Germline V gene data show CDR1 as SGHAT and CDR2 as FQDESV (reference sequence). The CDR3 DNA follows: TGTGCCAGCAGCTCGCAAGACATCTCTGGGGCCAACGTCCTGACTTTC. Residues: CASSSQDISGANVLTF.

The chain couples TRBV12-3 or TRBV12-4 to TRBJ1-5; TRBD1 is a possible D gene (6 bases). The length of the CDR3 is 14 residues. The V end lost 3 bases, the J end lost 7 bases, and 13 bases lay between the germline ends. The CDR3 protein is CASSLVQGSQPQHF. The CDR3 DNA reads as TGTGCCAGCAGTTTGGTACAGGGTAGCCAGCCCCAGCATTTT.

This clonotype has only a few counts. The chain recombines TRBV20-1 with TRBJ2-7; D is perhaps TRBD1 (6 bases). The CDR3 contains 17 residues. The V and J ends lost 0 bases and 0 bases respectively, with 18 bases between them. The germline CDR1 and CDR2 sequences are DFQATT and SNEGSKA (reference sequence). In DNA form, the CDR3 reads TGCAGTGCTAGAGAACCTAGGGGGTCACTGTCCTCCTACGAGCAGTACTTC. Translated, it gives CSAREPRGSLSSYEQYF.

V usage is TRBV6-1 and J usage is TRBJ1-1; 10 nucleotides line up with TRBD1. Germline lookup yields CDR1 MNHNS and CDR2 SASEGT. The V and J ends lost 4 bases and 11 bases, in that order; junction bases with no gene match: 13. There are 15 residues in the CDR3. In nucleotides, the CDR3 is TGTGCCAGCAGTGCCGAAACAGACAGGGGGCGGGATGCTTTCTTT. Translated: CASSAETDRGRDAFF.

This clonotype has only a few counts. The V gene is TRBV11-3, the J gene TRBJ2-1; the D gene is possibly TRBD1 (6 bases). Germline V gene data show CDR1 as SGHNT and CDR2 as YENEEA. CDR3 length: 14 residues. Trimming stripped 10 bases from V and 8 bases from J, with 21 bases between. The CDR3 nucleotides are TGTGCCAACCCCAACCGCAGGGGATCAGATGAGCAGTTCTTC. This codes for CANPNRRGSDEQFF.

In its sample, this clonotype was seen a few times. The chain recombines TRBV27 with TRBJ2-7, with 7 bases aligning to TRBD1. J lost 5 bases, V lost 0 bases, and 7 bases had no gene match. Looked up from germline, CDR1 is MNHEY and CDR2 is SMNVEV (reference sequence). The length of the CDR3 is 15 residues. CDR3 loop: CASSLSPHDRDEQYF. The CDR3, as DNA: TGTGCCAGCAGTTTATCCCCCCATGACAGGGACGAGCAGTACTTC.